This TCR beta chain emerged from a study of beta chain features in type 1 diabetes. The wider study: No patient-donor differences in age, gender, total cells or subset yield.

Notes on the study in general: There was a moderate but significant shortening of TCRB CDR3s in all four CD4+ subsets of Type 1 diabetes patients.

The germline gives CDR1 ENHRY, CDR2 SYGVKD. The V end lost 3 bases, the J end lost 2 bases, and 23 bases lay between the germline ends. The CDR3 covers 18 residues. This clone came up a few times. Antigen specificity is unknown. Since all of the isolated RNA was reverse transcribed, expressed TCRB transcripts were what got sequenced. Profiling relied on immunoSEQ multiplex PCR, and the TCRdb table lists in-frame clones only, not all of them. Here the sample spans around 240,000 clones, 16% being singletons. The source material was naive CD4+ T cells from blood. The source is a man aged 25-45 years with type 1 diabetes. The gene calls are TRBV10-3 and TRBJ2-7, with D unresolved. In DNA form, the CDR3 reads TGTGCCATCAGTGATCAAAGGGCAGGATTCGTGCCCACCTACGAGCAGTACTTC. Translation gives CAISDQRAGFVPTYEQYF.